The entry below describes one T cell receptor beta chain. The antigen is not known. This CDR3 region has 15 residues. Germline V gives CDR1 SNHLY, CDR2 FYNNEI. V lost 3 bases to trimming and J lost 3 bases, with 9 bases between them. The study ran its PCR with 60 Vbeta and 13 Jbeta primers. Data came from immunoSEQ multiplex PCR; TCRdb stores just in-frame clones and leaves some out. The data contain more than 200,000 clones, 60% to 80% of them singletons. This record belongs to a study of cytomegalovirus exposure and HLA in healthy donors. General observations from the study: The classifier reportedly diagnosed cytomegalovirus status with high sensitivity and specificity.

The sequence was obtained from a male donor in good health and CMV-seronegative. The sample comprised PBMCs. J is TRBJ1-6 and V is TRBV2; the D is unclear. The CDR3 nucleotides read TGTGCCAGCAGTGAGCGAACAGTCTATAATTCACCCCTCCACTTT. This gives the protein CASSERTVYNSPLHF.